This T cell receptor (beta chain) appears in the sequencing data of a study of blood T cell repertoires in COVID-19 (dated by TCRdb to about 2020). Concerning the study at large: The collaborator samples originated in the United States, Italy and Spain and spanned the acute and convalescent phases of COVID-19. The prospective study material was composed of cDNA or gDNA derived from T cells, B-cell-depleted T cells, or PBMCs. Subjects who had been exposed to COVID-19, were actively infected with it, or had recovered from it provided the deeply sampled blood TCRbeta repertoires that made up the dataset. The sample metadata nearly always contained a de-identified subject ID, COVID-19 status, age in years and sex. Samples were obtained from the ongoing ImmuneRACE study (first 160 participants) and from 1,254 subjects provided by 6 global collaborators. Where available, HLA class I and class II types were taken from metadata supplied by the sample provider and were not determined by assay-based typing. A freely available public database, intended as a resource for researchers studying the immune response to SARS-CoV-2, is where the repertoires were released. On the study overall, not on this receptor specifically: The quantity of clinical and demographic metadata differed by source and by participant and was supplied without curation.

TCRbeta CDR3 regions were amplified from genomic DNA by means of the immunoSEQ Assay, a bias-controlled multiplex PCR. The authors' analysis ran thus. The number of nucleated cells in each sample was estimated by amplification of reference gene primers within the assay. Sequence reads were collapsed and filtered to measure the absolute abundance of every unique TCRbeta CDR3 rearrangement. Productive Simpson clonality was computed per sample as the square root of Simpson's diversity index over productive rearrangements. TCRdb retrieved this table from immuneACCESS and kept in-frame rearrangements only. Not all clones are present; in checked studies, unresolved V genes account for under half, and no reason is known for the remainder. The V and J calls and clone size were taken over from that table, and D and trimming were inferred from the DNA. In this sample the table shows around 130,000 clones, around four fifths of which occur a single time. Roughly 20% of the sample rests with the top ten.

The collaborating institutions used their own protocols to collect whole blood in K2EDTA tubes. Collaborator samples were shipped for TCRbeta analysis as frozen whole blood, isolated PBMCs, or DNA extracted from either sample type. This clone occurred a few times. Its antigen is not yet known. The record has no base qualities; no much larger clone is one base away. The CDR3 holds 14 amino acids from the cysteine to the phenylalanine. The retained sequence is limited to the CDR3, 42 bases, with the frame set at the first base. V was cut back by 3 bases and J by 4 bases, leaving a gap of 13 bases between them. The germline V gene (reference sequence) yields DFQATT for CDR1 and SNEGSKA for CDR2.

The specimen was peripheral blood. The sequence was obtained from a man of 80 years or more with acute or convalescent COVID-19. The chain is encoded by TRBV20-1 joined to TRBJ2-1; TRBD2 could be the D gene, as 6 bases match. The CDR3 protein: CSASGGISYNEQFF. The sequenced DNA: TGCAGTGCTAGTGGAGGGATATCATACAATGAGCAGTTCTTC.